This T cell receptor (beta chain) was recorded in a study of OX40 agonist ivuxolimab in advanced cancers. Profiling relied on immunoSEQ multiplex PCR, and the TCRdb table lists in-frame clones only, not all of them. The table records around 76,000 clones, around 87% of them present only once. The sample holds a few counts of this clone. The junction had 7 bases not matched to a gene; V was cut back by 6 bases and J by 6 bases. Germline V gene data show CDR1 as SEHNR and CDR2 as FQNEAQ (reference sequence). This CDR3 has 14 amino acids. The material sequenced was CD4+ or CD8+ T cells sorted from blood, taken in a trial of the OX40 agonist ivuxolimab. The chain employs TRBV7-9 and TRBJ1-1; 10 bases are shared with TRBD1. This clonotype originated in an adult with an advanced solid tumor such as melanoma, head and neck, liver or kidney cancer. DNA of the CDR3: TGTGCCAGCAGTTCGACAGGGGGCCTCGCTGAAGCTTTCTTT. Protein: CASSSTGGLAEAFF.